The source of this TCR beta chain is a study of blood T cells in healthy people across ages. Germline CDR1 and CDR2: SGHAT and FQNNGV. V lost 3 bases and J 2 bases, leaving 10 bases between the germline ends. This CDR3 has 14 residues. Then a second PCR, running roughly 6 to 11 cycles, was carried out with a sample-barcoded 5' primer and a J-beta primer mix. Each cDNA molecule was tagged by a template-switch adaptor with 12 random nucleotides. TCRdb re-called the 5' RACE reads through MiXCR, storing one row per CDR3 protein. This sample has roughly 1.7 million distinct CDR3 sequences; 30% to 35% occur once, and the top ten carry about 11%.

The TCR sequence derives from a woman between 25 and 40 years old in good health. Sequenced input: blood. V gene TRBV11-2 combines with J gene TRBJ2-5; no reliable D call. The CDR3 here is CASSFGGIQETQYF. In DNA, the CDR3 is TGTGCCAGCAGCTTTGGCGGAATTCAAGAGACCCAGTACTTC.